Listed here are 7 T cell receptor beta chains from one sample, sequenced in a study of T cells in Graves' hyperthyroidism and ophthalmopathy. The TCR beta CDR3 regions underwent amplification using RNA transcripts as the source. Carried out on the TCR CDR3, a first-round RT-PCR used the HTBI primer set. MiXCR, run by TCRdb on the multiplex PCR reads, gives a single entry per CDR3 protein. Seen here are about 640,000 distinct CDR3 sequences, less than 25% observed once, and the top ten hold 34%. Sequenced material: blood. The source of these receptors is a man younger than 45 with Graves' ophthalmopathy.

In this sample, this clonotype turned up many times. V and J are TRBV12-3 or TRBV12-4 and TRBJ2-3; D remains unclear. This CDR3 is built from 13 residues. The germline V and J ends were trimmed by 5 bases and 5 bases, with 11 bases remaining between them. The CDR3 sequence is CASSTTARDTQYF. For the CDR3, the DNA is TGTGCCAGCAGTACTACAGCCAGAGATACGCAGTATTTT.

This clonotype was picked up many times. The chain uses TRBV24-1 and TRBJ2-1; TRBD2 agrees at 14 bases. The CDR3 is 16 residues long. The germline gives CDR1 KGHDR, CDR2 SFDVKD. The V gene end was trimmed by 4 bases and the J gene end by 7 bases; junction bases not matched to a gene: 5. The CDR3 DNA reads as TGTGCCACCAGTGAGCCCGGGACTAGCGGGAGAAATGAGCAGTTCTTC. It specifies CATSEPGTSGRNEQFF.

Concerning this clonotype itself: A clone one base away is much larger, so this may be a read error. This chain joins TRBV28 and TRBJ2-1, with D possibly called TRBD1 or TRBD2 (5 bases each). The CDR3 spans 16 residues. CDR1 is MDHEN, CDR2 SYDVKM, per germline. The CDR3 reads CASSLVPGPSYNERFF. CDR3 nucleotides: TGTGCCAGCAGTTTAGTACCGGGACCGAGCTACAATGAGCGGTTCTTC.

Ten or more counts support this clonotype. The gene calls are TRBV6-1 and TRBJ1-1; D gene uncertain. CDR1 MNHNS and CDR2 SASEGT come from the germline V gene. This CDR3 contains 11 residues. Trimming removed 7 bases at V and 6 bases at J, with 9 bases between. CDR3 DNA sequence: TGTGCCAGCAAGAGGGCCCCTGAAGCTTTCTTT. Translation: CASKRAPEAFF.

This clonotype came up many times. V is TRBV6-2 or TRBV6-3 and J is TRBJ2-7; 7 positions match TRBD2. This CDR3 region has 14 residues. The ends lost 5 bases at V and 5 bases at J; junction bases unmatched: 9. From germline, CDR1 is MNHEY and CDR2 SVGEGT. CDR3: CASSNLLARDEQYF. The CDR3 DNA follows: TGTGCCAGCAGTAACCTACTAGCGAGGGACGAGCAGTACTTC.

This chain links TRBV27 with TRBJ1-5; 7 positions agree with TRBD1. This CDR3 has 15 residues. After removal of 0 bases from V and 8 bases from J, the junction contained 7 bases not matched to a gene. CDR1 MNHEY and CDR2 SMNVEV come from the germline V gene (reference sequence). The CDR3 protein is CASSLSGTEKKPQHF. The CDR3 coding sequence is TGTGCCAGCAGTTTATCGGGGACAGAGAAAAAGCCCCAGCATTTT.

Many counts were recorded for this clonotype. This chain links TRBV28 with TRBJ1-2, with a tentative D call TRBD1 (5 bases). The CDR3 is 14 residues long. The ends were cut back, 7 bases at V and 0 bases at J, with 12 bases in the middle. Germline loops: CDR1 MDHEN, CDR2 SYDVKM. CDR3: CASTTDSANYGYTF. CDR3 sequence (DNA): TGTGCCAGCACCACCGACAGTGCTAACTATGGCTACACCTTC.